A selection of T cell receptor beta chains follows, all from one sample in a study of T cells in Graves' hyperthyroidism and ophthalmopathy. TCRdb processed the multiplex PCR reads anew with MiXCR; each CDR3 protein has one entry. The sample includes under 400,000 distinct CDR3 sequences, around 16% of them seen just once. The sequencing sample was made of blood. The source of these receptors is a woman younger than 30 with Graves' hyperthyroidism that later progressed to Graves' ophthalmopathy. Each CDR3 is given with its conserved first and last residue.

>TRBJ2-7|TRBV20-1
CSADSGSGGGGEQYF
>TRBJ2-3|TRBV29-1
CSVAGDRTYTQYF
>TRBJ1-1|TRBV12-3/TRBV12-4
CASSLESGGGTEAFF
>TRBJ1-1|TRBV6-1
CASSAGWDIEAFF
>TRBJ2-7|TRBV10-3
CAIREAGEQYF
>TRBJ1-5|TRBV12-3/TRBV12-4
CASTSISRQPQHF
>TRBJ2-3|TRBV14
CASSQEDKFTDTQYF
>TRBJ1-1|TRBV7-8
CASSLDVYEAFF
>TRBJ2-5|TRBV20-1
CSARGGYETQYF
>TRBJ1-1|TRBV20-1
CSATIRDRGSTEAFF
>TRBJ2-3|TRBV12-3/TRBV12-4
CASSPRLAGPPDTQYF
>TRBJ2-7|TRBV15
CATSSGRTSGEREQYF
>TRBJ2-5|TRBV10-3
CAISEGLAGGQETQYF
>TRBJ2-1|TRBV29-1
CSVDGAGGPGNEQFF
>TRBJ2-2|TRBV9
CASSVGGGDTGELFF
>TRBJ1-1|TRBV2
CASRGARGAFF
>TRBJ2-7|TRBV14
CASSHLGGGRSSYEQYF
>TRBJ2-7|TRBV27
CASSQGTIPYEQYF
>TRBJ2-1|TRBV28
CASSPDRVDNEQFF
>TRBJ1-1|TRBV29-1
CSVSVGMNTEAFF
>TRBJ2-5|TRBV6-1
CASSSSGGNSETQYF
>TRBJ1-6|TRBV6-1
CASRTGQGYNSPLHF
>TRBJ2-3|TRBV10-1
CASSESLAGATDTQYF
>TRBJ2-1|TRBV9
CASSPGQGALNYNEQFF
>TRBJ1-5|TRBV4-1
CASSKKGDQPQHF
>TRBJ2-5|TRBV18
CASSPRQGTETQYF
>TRBJ2-1|TRBV18
CASSPPLAATYNEQFF
>TRBJ1-4|TRBV28
CVSRTIGEKLFF
>TRBJ2-2|TRBV4-3
CASSQEGMTGVNTGELFF
>TRBJ2-1|TRBV28
CASSLYEGFNEQFF
>TRBJ2-7|TRBV27
CASSLSGQGARYEQYF
>TRBJ2-1|TRBV5-1
CASSIGTGSHEQFF
>TRBJ1-1|TRBV5-1
CASSITGTGNTEAFF
>TRBJ2-1|TRBV18
CASSPERNPYNEQFF
>TRBJ1-1|TRBV28
CASSFGQVLSEAFF